A single sample is the source of the 5 T cell receptor beta chains below, sequenced in a study of blood T cell repertoires in COVID-19 (dated by TCRdb to the early 2020s). Libraries were constructed by the immunoSEQ multiplex PCR assay. The table was pulled from immuneACCESS by TCRdb, which kept in-frame rearrangements only. Such tables lose some clones; where checked, under half of the loss comes from unresolved V genes, and the rest has no known cause. Counted in this sample were fewer than 60,000 clones; about 87% of them appeared once. The top ten clonotypes cover approximately 6% of the sample. Sequencing was done on a sample of peripheral blood. The receptors come from an older woman with COVID-19, enrolled during active disease.

The genes are TRBV7-9 and TRBJ2-1, with D maybe TRBD2 (5 bases). V shed 1 base and J shed 8 bases, with 12 bases lying between them. This CDR3 contains 14 residues. Per the germline V gene, CDR1 is SEHNR and CDR2 is FQNEAQ (reference sequence). CDR3 in DNA: TGTGCCAGCAGCTTAGAGGTGAGGGTGCATGAGCAGTTCTTC. This codes for CASSLEVRVHEQFF.

The V and J genes are TRBV5-1 and TRBJ2-7; 9 nucleotides align to TRBD1. The junction had 16 bases not matched to a gene; V was cut back by 2 bases and J by 7 bases. This CDR3 is 17 amino acids long. Germline loops: CDR1 SGHRS, CDR2 YFSETQ. For the CDR3, the DNA is TGCGCCAGCAGCTTCCGAACAGGGGGCGCGGGGATATGGGAGCAGTACTTC. It is translated as CASSFRTGGAGIWEQYF.

V and J are TRBV27 and TRBJ2-1, with 10 bases matching TRBD2. V gave up 2 bases and J gave up 3 bases; unmatched junction bases: 7. This CDR3 comprises 17 residues. From germline, CDR1 is MNHEY and CDR2 SMNVEV (reference sequence). CDR3 residues: CASSLRKAGGFYNEQFF. The CDR3, as DNA: TGTGCCAGCAGTTTACGGAAAGCGGGAGGGTTCTACAATGAGCAGTTCTTC.

The V gene is TRBV11-3, the J gene TRBJ1-1; D unresolved. The CDR3 covers 14 residues. Trimming took off 0 bases at V and 7 bases at J, with 12 bases between the two ends. Germline V gene lookup returns CDR1 SGHNT and CDR2 YENEEA. CDR3 residues: CASSLEVSRGEAFF. Written as DNA, the CDR3 is TGTGCCAGCAGCTTAGAAGTTTCGCGTGGTGAAGCTTTCTTT.

The rearrangement uses TRBV6-4 and TRBJ1-1; D gene unclear. The CDR3 length is 13 residues. CDR1 MRHNA and CDR2 SNTAGT come from the germline V gene. V was pared by 3 bases and J by 1 base, with 6 bases between. CDR3 bases: TGTGCCAGCAGTGAAGCCGAGAACACTGAAGCTTTCTTT. It encodes CASSEAENTEAFF.